These T cell receptor beta chains were read from a single sample in a study of T cell responses to AZD1222 COVID-19 vaccine. Using immunoSEQ multiplex PCR, the repertoire was profiled, and TCRdb retains in-frame clones only, with some absent. The data show 120,000 to 150,000 clones, with roughly 86% seen just once and 5% to 5.5% held by the top ten. The sample consisted of peripheral blood, taken 28 days after the second AZD1222 dose. The receptors here all came from an adult who received the AZD1222 COVID-19 vaccine. The CDR3 runs from the conserved cysteine through the conserved F or W.

V gene,CDR3 protein
TRBV18,CASSPLTDASTDTQYF
TRBV9,CASSSGLPPYEQYF
TRBV2,CASTYEGEGGYTF
TRBV5-1,CASSSKGQLDGYTF
TRBV4-2,CASSQVASGDTPDTQYF
TRBV2,CASSGQQDYGYTF
TRBV27,CASSPGSKTQYF
TRBV19,CASRSTTQPQHF
TRBV7-2,CASSFSYEQYF
TRBV5-1,CASSAQVGGDPEAFF
TRBV7-2,CASSLSRAGNTIYF
TRBV3-1/TRBV3-2,CASSQGGRGSEQFF
TRBV5-1,CASSLDGANTEAFF
TRBV6-6,CASSYPTSGGQDTQYF